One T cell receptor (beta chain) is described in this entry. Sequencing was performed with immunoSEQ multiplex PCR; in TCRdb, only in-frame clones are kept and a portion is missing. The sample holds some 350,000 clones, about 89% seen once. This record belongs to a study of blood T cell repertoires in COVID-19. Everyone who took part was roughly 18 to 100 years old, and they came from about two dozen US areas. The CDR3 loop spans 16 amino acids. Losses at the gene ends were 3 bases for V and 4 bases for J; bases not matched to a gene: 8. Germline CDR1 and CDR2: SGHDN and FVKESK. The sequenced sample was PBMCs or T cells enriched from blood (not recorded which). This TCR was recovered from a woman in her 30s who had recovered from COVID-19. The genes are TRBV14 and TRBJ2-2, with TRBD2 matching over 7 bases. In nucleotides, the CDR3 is TGTGCCAGCAGCCAGCTGCGGGGGTTCTCCACCGGGGAGCTGTTTTTT. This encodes CASSQLRGFSTGELFF.